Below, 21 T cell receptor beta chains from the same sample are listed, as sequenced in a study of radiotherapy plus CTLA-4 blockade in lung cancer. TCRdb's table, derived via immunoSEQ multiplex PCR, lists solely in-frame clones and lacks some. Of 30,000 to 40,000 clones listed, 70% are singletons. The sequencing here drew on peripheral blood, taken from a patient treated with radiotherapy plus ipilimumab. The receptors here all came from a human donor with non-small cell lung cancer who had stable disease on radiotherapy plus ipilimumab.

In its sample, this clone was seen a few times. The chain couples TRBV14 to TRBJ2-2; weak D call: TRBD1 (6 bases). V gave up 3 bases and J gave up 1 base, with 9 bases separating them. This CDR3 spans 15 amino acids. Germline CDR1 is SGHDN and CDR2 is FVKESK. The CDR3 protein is CASSQWGQNTGELFF. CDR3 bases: TGTGCCAGCAGCCAGTGGGGGCAGAACACCGGGGAGCTGTTTTTT.

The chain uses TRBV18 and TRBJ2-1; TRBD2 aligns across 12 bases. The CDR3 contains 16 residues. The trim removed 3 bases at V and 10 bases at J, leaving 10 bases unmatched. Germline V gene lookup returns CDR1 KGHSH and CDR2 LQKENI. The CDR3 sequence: CASSPRLAGVPGEQFF. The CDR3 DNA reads TGTGCCAGCTCACCCCGACTAGCGGGAGTCCCCGGGGAGCAGTTCTTC.

In DNA form, the CDR3 reads TGTGCCAGCAGCCGCGTGGGGGGTTGGGAGACCCAGTACTTC. It yields the protein CASSRVGGWETQYF. The chain links TRBV7-2 to TRBJ2-5, with a weak D call TRBD2 (6 bases). The germline V gene has CDR1 SGHTA and CDR2 FQGNSA. V lost 5 bases and J lost 5, with 15 bases in between. The CDR3 sequence is 14 residues long.

This chain's CDR3 is CASSLGSLMNEQFF. The CDR3 region has the DNA TGTGCCAGCAGCTTAGGAAGCCTGATGAATGAGCAGTTCTTC. The chain links TRBV11-3 to TRBJ2-1; D is uncertain. The V end lost 1 base, the J end lost 7 bases, and 11 bases lay between the germline ends. CDR1 is SGHNT and CDR2 is YENEEA in the germline V gene. CDR3 length: 14 amino acids.

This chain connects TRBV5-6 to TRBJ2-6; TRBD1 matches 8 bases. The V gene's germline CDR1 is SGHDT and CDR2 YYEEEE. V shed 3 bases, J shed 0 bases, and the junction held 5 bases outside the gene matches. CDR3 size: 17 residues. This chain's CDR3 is CASSWGTGHSGANVLTF. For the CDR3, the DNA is TGTGCCAGCAGCTGGGGGACAGGACACTCTGGGGCCAACGTCCTGACTTTC.

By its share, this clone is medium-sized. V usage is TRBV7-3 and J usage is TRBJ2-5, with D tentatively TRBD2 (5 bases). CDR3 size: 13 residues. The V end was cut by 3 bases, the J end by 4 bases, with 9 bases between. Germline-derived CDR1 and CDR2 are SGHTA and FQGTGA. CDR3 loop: CASSFSGRETQYF. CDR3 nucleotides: TGTGCCAGCAGCTTCTCGGGGAGAGAGACCCAGTACTTC.

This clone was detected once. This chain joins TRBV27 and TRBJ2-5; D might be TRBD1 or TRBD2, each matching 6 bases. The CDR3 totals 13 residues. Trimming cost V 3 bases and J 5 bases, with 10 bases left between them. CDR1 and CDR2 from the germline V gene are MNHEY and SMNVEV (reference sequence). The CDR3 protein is CASSFTGRETQYF. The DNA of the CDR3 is TGTGCCAGCAGTTTCACAGGGAGGGAGACCCAGTACTTC.

CDR3 coding DNA: TGTGCCGCGGCGGGAGTGGGCACAGATACGCAGTATTTT. It translates to CAAAGVGTDTQYF. The gene calls are TRBV5-4 and TRBJ2-3; 7 bases line up with TRBD2. The germline V gene has CDR1 SGHNT and CDR2 YYREEE (reference sequence). V shed 10 bases, J shed 1 base, and the junction held 6 bases outside the gene matches. The CDR3 has 13 amino acids.

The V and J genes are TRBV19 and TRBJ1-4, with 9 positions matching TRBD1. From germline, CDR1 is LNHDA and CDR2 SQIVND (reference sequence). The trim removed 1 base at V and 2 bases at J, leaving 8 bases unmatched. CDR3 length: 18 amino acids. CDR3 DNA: TGTGCCAGTAGTATAGGAAGGACAGGGGCGACTACTAATGAAAAACTGTTTTTT. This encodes CASSIGRTGATTNEKLFF. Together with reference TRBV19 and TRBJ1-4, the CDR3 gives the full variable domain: DGGITQSPKYLFRKEGQNVTLSCEQNLNHDAMYWYRQDPGQGLRLIYYSQIVNDFQKGDIAEGYSVSREKKESFPLTVTSAQKNPTAFYLCASSIGRTGATTNEKLFFGSGTQLSVL.

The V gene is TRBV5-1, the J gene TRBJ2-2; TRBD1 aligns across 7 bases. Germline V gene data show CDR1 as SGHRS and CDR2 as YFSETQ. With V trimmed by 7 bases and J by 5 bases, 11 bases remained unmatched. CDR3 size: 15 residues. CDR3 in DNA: TGCGCCAGCCGATCAGAGGGGGCTTCGACCGGGGAGCTGTTTTTT. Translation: CASRSEGASTGELFF.

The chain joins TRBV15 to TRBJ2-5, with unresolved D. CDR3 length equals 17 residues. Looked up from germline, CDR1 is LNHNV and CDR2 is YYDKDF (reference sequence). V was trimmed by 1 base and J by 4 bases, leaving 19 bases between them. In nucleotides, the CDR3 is TGTGCCACCAGCAGAGTGAGGCAGGTTGGGGTCCCAGAGACCCAGTACTTC. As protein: CATSRVRQVGVPETQYF.

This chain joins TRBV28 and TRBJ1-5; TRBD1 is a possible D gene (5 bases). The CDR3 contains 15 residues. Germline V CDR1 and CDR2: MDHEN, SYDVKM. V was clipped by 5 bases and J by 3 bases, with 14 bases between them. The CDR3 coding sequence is TGTGCCAGCAGTCTAGCTCCAGGGATCAATCAGCCCCAGCATTTT. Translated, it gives CASSLAPGINQPQHF. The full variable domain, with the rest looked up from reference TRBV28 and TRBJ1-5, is DVKVTQSSRYLVKRTGEKVFLECVQDMDHENMFWYRQDPGLGLRLIYFSYDVKMKEKGDIPEGYSVSREKKERFSLILESASTNQTSMYLCASSLAPGINQPQHFGDGTRLSIL.

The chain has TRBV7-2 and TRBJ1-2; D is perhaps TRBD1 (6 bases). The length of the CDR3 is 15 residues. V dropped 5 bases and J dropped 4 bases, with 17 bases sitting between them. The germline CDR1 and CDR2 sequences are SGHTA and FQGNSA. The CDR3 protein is CASSPSRGRIYGYTF. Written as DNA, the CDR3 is TGTGCCAGCAGCCCCTCCAGGGGTAGGATCTATGGCTACACCTTC.

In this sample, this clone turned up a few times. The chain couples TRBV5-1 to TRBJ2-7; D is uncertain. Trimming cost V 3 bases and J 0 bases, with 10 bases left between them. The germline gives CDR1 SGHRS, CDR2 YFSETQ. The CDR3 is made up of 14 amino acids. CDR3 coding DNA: TGCGCCAGCAGCTCAGCGCTGAGCTCCTACGAGCAGTACTTC. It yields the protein CASSSALSSYEQYF.

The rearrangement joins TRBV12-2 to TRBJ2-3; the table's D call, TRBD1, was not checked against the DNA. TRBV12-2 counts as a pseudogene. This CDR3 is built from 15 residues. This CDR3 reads CASRLSSGPTDTQYF. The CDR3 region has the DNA TGTGCAAGTCGCTTATCTTCAGGGCCCACAGATACGCAGTATTTT.

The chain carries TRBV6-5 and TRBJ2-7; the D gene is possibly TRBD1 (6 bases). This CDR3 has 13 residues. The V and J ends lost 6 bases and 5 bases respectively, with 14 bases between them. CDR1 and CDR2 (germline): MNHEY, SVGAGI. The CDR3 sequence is CASRGAGANEQYF. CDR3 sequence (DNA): TGTGCCAGCAGGGGGGCAGGGGCTAACGAGCAGTACTTC.

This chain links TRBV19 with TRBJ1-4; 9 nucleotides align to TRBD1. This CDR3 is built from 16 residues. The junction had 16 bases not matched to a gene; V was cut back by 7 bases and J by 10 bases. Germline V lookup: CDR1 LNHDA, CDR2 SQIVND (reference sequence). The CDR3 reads CASTPAGTGPYVKLFF. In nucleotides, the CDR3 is TGTGCCAGTACCCCCGCCGGGACAGGGCCGTATGTAAAACTGTTTTTT.

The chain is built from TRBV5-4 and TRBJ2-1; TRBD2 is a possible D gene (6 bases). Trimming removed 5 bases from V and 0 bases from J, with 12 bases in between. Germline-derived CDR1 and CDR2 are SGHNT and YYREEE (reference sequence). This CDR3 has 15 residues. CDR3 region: CASSWDWSSYNEQFF. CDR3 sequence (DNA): TGTGCCAGCAGTTGGGACTGGAGCTCCTACAATGAGCAGTTCTTC.

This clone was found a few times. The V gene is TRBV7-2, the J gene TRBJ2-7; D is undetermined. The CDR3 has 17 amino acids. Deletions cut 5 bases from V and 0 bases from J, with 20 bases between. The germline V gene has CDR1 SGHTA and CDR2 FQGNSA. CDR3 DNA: TGTGCCAGCAGCGCCGCCCCTAGTTTCACTTCCTCCTACGAGCAGTACTTC. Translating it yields CASSAAPSFTSSYEQYF.

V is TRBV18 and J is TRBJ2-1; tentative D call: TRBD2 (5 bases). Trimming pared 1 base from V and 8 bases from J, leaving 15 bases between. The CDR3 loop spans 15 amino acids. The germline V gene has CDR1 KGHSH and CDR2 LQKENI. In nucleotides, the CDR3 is TGTGCCAGCTCACCACTTTTTCCGCCCGGGGATGAGCAGTTCTTC. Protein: CASSPLFPPGDEQFF. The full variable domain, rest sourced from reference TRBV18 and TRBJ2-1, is NAGVMQNPRHLVRRRGQEARLRCSPMKGHSHVYWYRQLPEEGLKFMVYLQKENIIDESGMPKERFSAEFPKEGPSILRIQQVVRGDSAAYFCASSPLFPPGDEQFFGPGTRLTVL.

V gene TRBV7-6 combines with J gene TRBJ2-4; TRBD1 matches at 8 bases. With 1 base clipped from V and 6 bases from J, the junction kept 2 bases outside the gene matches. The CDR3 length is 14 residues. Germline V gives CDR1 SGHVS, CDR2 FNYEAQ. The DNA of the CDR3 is TGTGCCAGCAGCTTAGGACAGGGGCCAAACATTCAGTACTTC. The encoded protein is CASSLGQGPNIQYF.